These 11 T cell receptor beta chains share one sample of origin, sequenced in a study of blood T cell repertoires in COVID-19. Sequencing used immunoSEQ multiplex PCR; TCRdb keeps in-frame clones, though not all of them. This table holds just over 150,000 clones, around 82% found once. Sequencing input: peripheral blood. The receptors stem from a woman aged 40 to 55 with COVID-19, enrolled during active disease.

The rearrangement uses TRBV7-3 and TRBJ2-5; 7 bases align to TRBD2. Germline lookup yields CDR1 SGHTA and CDR2 FQGTGA. The CDR3 loop spans 15 amino acids. The V gene end was trimmed by 2 bases and the J gene end by 4 bases; junction bases not matched to a gene: 7. CDR3 sequence (DNA): TGTGCCAGCAGCTTATTGGGGCAGCGGGGAGAGACCCAGTACTTC. Encoded protein: CASSLLGQRGETQYF.

This rearrangement joins TRBV19 to TRBJ1-5, with TRBD1 matching over 8 bases. Trimming cost V 5 bases and J 4 bases; bases outside gene matches: 7. The CDR3 totals 15 residues. Germline CDR1 reads LNHDA; CDR2 reads SQIVND (reference sequence). CDR3 sequence reads: CASSATGTGNQPQHF. In nucleotides, the CDR3 is TGTGCCAGTAGTGCAACCGGGACAGGTAATCAGCCCCAGCATTTT.

The chain is built from TRBV29-1 and TRBJ2-1; maybe TRBD1 (5 bases). CDR3 size: 10 residues. Trimming removed 4 bases from V and 12 bases from J, with 10 bases in between. Per the germline V gene, CDR1 is SQVTM and CDR2 is ANQGSEA. The CDR3 region is CSVASQGQFF. In DNA, the CDR3 is TGCAGCGTTGCCTCCCAGGGGCAGTTCTTC.

V and J are TRBV30 and TRBJ2-5, with 7 bases identical to TRBD1. The junction had 2 bases not matched to a gene; V was cut back by 5 bases and J by 5 bases. The CDR3 covers 11 residues. The V gene's germline CDR1 is GTSNPN and CDR2 SVGIG (reference sequence). CDR3 sequence (DNA): TGTGCCTGGCAGACAGGGGAGACCCAGTACTTC. Its protein is CAWQTGETQYF. The full variable domain, completed using reference TRBV30 and TRBJ2-5, is SQTIHQWPATLVQPVGSPLSLECTVEGTSNPNLYWYRQAAGRGLQLLFYSVGIGQISSEVPQNLSASRPQDRQFILSSKKLLLSDSGFYLCAWQTGETQYFGPGTRLLVL.

This chain uses TRBV4-1 with TRBJ1-4, with D possibly being TRBD1 (5 bases). Looked up from germline, CDR1 is MGHRA and CDR2 is YSYEKL. Trimming stripped 0 bases from V and 3 bases from J, with 14 bases between. The CDR3 sequence is 17 residues long. The CDR3: CASSQESRGRANEKLFF. The CDR3 region has the DNA TGCGCCAGCAGCCAAGAAAGTAGGGGTAGAGCTAATGAAAAACTGTTTTTT.

This sequence joins TRBV9 and TRBJ2-6; TRBD1 agrees at 7 bases. With V trimmed by 2 bases and J by 2 bases, 1 base remained unmatched. This CDR3 is 15 amino acids long. From germline, CDR1 is SGDLS and CDR2 YYNGEE. The CDR3 DNA reads as TGTGCCAGCAGCGTCCAGGGGGCTGGGGCCAACGTCCTGACTTTC. This encodes CASSVQGAGANVLTF. Full variable domain (remainder filled in from reference TRBV9 and TRBJ2-6): DSGVTQTPKHLITATGQRVTLRCSPRSGDLSVYWYQQSLDQGLQFLIQYYNGEERAKGNILERFSAQQFPDLHSELNLSSLELGDSALYFCASSVQGAGANVLTFGAGSRLTVL.

The rearrangement links TRBV4-1 to TRBJ2-2; possibly TRBD1 for D (6 bases). Germline CDR1 and CDR2: MGHRA and YSYEKL. CDR3 length: 15 residues. With 4 bases removed from V and 7 bases from J, the gap between germline ends came to 16 bases. CDR3 sequence (DNA): TGCGCCAGCAGCCGCCCCGGAGGACAGAACGGGGAGCTGTTTTTT. Translating it yields CASSRPGGQNGELFF.

The chain joins TRBV6-5 to TRBJ1-5; 7 bases line up with TRBD1. The CDR3 has 16 amino acids. Losses at the gene ends were 4 bases for V and 4 bases for J; bases not matched to a gene: 10. Germline values: CDR1 MNHEY, CDR2 SVGAGI. The CDR3 loop is CASSSTRQGWNQPQHF. The CDR3 DNA follows: TGTGCCAGCAGTTCAACCCGACAGGGTTGGAATCAGCCCCAGCATTTT.

Here the CDR3 reads CAWSVGTGNQPQHF. CDR3 DNA sequence: TGTGCCTGGAGTGTAGGGACAGGGAATCAGCCCCAGCATTTT. V is TRBV30 and J is TRBJ1-5, with 9 bases matching TRBD1. Germline V CDR1 and CDR2: GTSNPN, SVGIG (reference sequence). V lost 0 bases and J lost 4; bases outside the gene matches: 1. The CDR3 is 14 residues long.

The chain recombines TRBV7-9 with TRBJ1-3; 10 nucleotides match TRBD1. Germline-derived CDR1 and CDR2 are SEHNR and FQNEAQ (reference sequence). The CDR3 consists of 15 residues. The ends lost 5 bases at V and 2 bases at J; junction bases unmatched: 3. As DNA, the CDR3 is TGTGCCAGCAGCGACAGGGGGCGAACTGGAAACACCATATATTTT. It is translated as CASSDRGRTGNTIYF. Complete variable domain (other parts from reference TRBV7-9 and TRBJ1-3): DTGVSQNPRHKITKRGQNVTFRCDPISEHNRLYWYRQTLGQGPEFLTYFQNEAQLEKSRLLSDRFSAERPKGSFSTLEIQRTEQGDSAMYLCASSDRGRTGNTIYFGEGSWLTVV.

This sequence joins TRBV11-3 and TRBJ2-2; 10 bases agree with TRBD1. Per germline, CDR1 SGHNT and CDR2 YENEEA. The CDR3 spans 15 residues. V was clipped by 2 bases and J by 6 bases; unmatched bases: 3. The DNA for the CDR3 is TGTGCCAGCAGCTTATTTGGACAGGGGGCCGGGGAGCTGTTTTTT. Protein sequence: CASSLFGQGAGELFF.